Presented here are 27 T cell receptor beta chains from one specimen sequenced in a study of blood T cell repertoires in COVID-19 (dated by TCRdb to 2019 to 2021). The method was the immunoSEQ multiplex PCR assay. Imported from immuneACCESS, the table was reduced by TCRdb to in-frame sequences with V and J called. These copies leave out some clones; in studies compared against another copy, an unresolved V gene accounts for under half, and the cause of the remainder is not known. The sample records about 200,000 clones, just under 85% of which are singletons. The leading ten clones occupy about 6.9% of the sample. Sequenced input: peripheral blood. Receptors were obtained from a human donor with acute or convalescent COVID-19. The donor label of this sample is uncertain.

V is TRBV28 and J is TRBJ1-5; 7 bases align to TRBD1. The CDR3 contains 13 residues. J gave up 4 bases and V 6 bases, and 3 bases lay outside the gene matches. Looked up from germline, CDR1 is MDHEN and CDR2 is SYDVKM. CDR3 region: CASRGTVNQPQHF. The CDR3, as DNA: TGTGCCAGCAGGGGGACAGTAAATCAGCCCCAGCATTTT.

The V and J genes are TRBV28 and TRBJ1-1; D possibly corresponds to TRBD1 (5 bases). The germline V gene has CDR1 MDHEN and CDR2 SYDVKM. The CDR3 is made up of 14 amino acids. V was cut by 6 bases and J by 2 bases, with 13 bases left in between. The CDR3 region is CASSWVGGNTEAFF. CDR3 sequence (DNA): TGTGCCAGCAGCTGGGTGGGGGGAAACACTGAAGCTTTCTTT.

The chain joins TRBV7-2 to TRBJ1-4, with TRBD1 identical over 8 bases. J was trimmed by 3 bases and V by 4 bases; bases with no gene match: 4. The CDR3 runs to 15 residues. The germline CDR1 and CDR2 sequences are SGHTA and FQGNSA. This chain's CDR3 is CASSWDRSPNEKLFF. DNA of the CDR3: TGTGCCAGCAGCTGGGACAGGTCCCCTAATGAAAAACTGTTTTTT.

The chain employs TRBV5-1 and TRBJ1-5, with D maybe TRBD1 (6 bases). The V gene's germline CDR1 is SGHRS and CDR2 YFSETQ. V shed 0 bases and J shed 6 bases, with 10 bases lying between them. This CDR3 is 14 amino acids long. The CDR3: CASSLAQGGQPQHF. CDR3 DNA: TGCGCCAGCAGCTTGGCACAGGGCGGTCAGCCCCAGCATTTT. Supplemented by reference TRBV5-1 and TRBJ1-5, the full variable domain reads KAGVTQTPRYLIKTRGQQVTLSCSPISGHRSVSWYQQTPGQGLQFLFEYFSETQRNKGNFPGRFSGRQFSNSRSEMNVSTLELGDSALYLCASSLAQGGQPQHFGDGTRLSIL.

The rearrangement uses TRBV6-1 and TRBJ2-1; 9 bases fit TRBD1. The trim removed 2 bases at V and 1 base at J, leaving 12 bases unmatched. The CDR3 has 19 residues. Germline assignment: CDR1 MNHNS and CDR2 SASEGT. The DNA of the CDR3 is TGTGCCAGCAGTGAAAGATTGCTTCGGACAGGGGCTTCCTACAATGAGCAGTTCTTC. Its protein product is CASSERLLRTGASYNEQFF.

The chain links TRBV11-2 to TRBJ2-2; TRBD2 is a possible D gene (6 bases). The CDR3 contains 16 residues. Germline V gene sequence: CDR1 SGHAT, CDR2 FQNNGV. V was clipped by 2 bases and J by 4 bases, with 14 bases between them. The CDR3 sequence is CASSLLAGKATGELFF. Written as DNA, the CDR3 is TGTGCCAGCAGCTTACTTGCGGGGAAGGCCACCGGGGAGCTGTTTTTT.

The chain links TRBV7-9 to TRBJ2-3, with D tentatively TRBD1 (6 bases). Germline V gene sequence: CDR1 SEHNR, CDR2 FQNEAQ (reference sequence). The CDR3 runs to 14 residues. Between the trimmed V and J ends, which lost 2 bases and 4 bases, there was a span of 10 bases. CDR3 protein: CASSLQTGADTQYF. DNA for the CDR3: TGTGCCAGCAGCTTACAGACAGGCGCAGATACGCAGTATTTT.

The gene calls are TRBV2 and TRBJ1-5; 10 positions agree with TRBD1. Germline V gene lookup returns CDR1 SNHLY and CDR2 FYNNEI. V shed 4 bases and J 2 bases; nucleotides not matched to a gene: 5. The CDR3 runs 16 residues. The CDR3 protein is CASSVDRGHRNQPQHF. The CDR3 nucleotides read TGTGCCAGCAGTGTTGACAGGGGGCACCGCAATCAGCCCCAGCATTTT.

This clone was detected once. The chain joins TRBV3-1 (or the pseudogene TRBV3-2) to TRBJ2-5; no clear D gene. Trimming removed 4 bases from V and 4 bases from J, with 7 bases in between. CDR3 length equals 12 residues. CDR1 is LGHDT and CDR2 is YNNKEL in the germline V gene (reference sequence). The CDR3 DNA reads TGTGCCAGCAGCCCTAATGTAGAGACCCAGTACTTC. Protein: CASSPNVETQYF.

The CDR3 bases are TGTGCCAGTAGTCCTTTACGGACAGGGGGCCACGAGCAGTACTTC. This translates into CASSPLRTGGHEQYF. V gene TRBV19 combines with J gene TRBJ2-7; TRBD1 matches at 11 bases. J gave up 5 bases and V 5 bases, and 8 bases lay outside the gene matches. The germline V gene encodes CDR1 LNHDA and CDR2 SQIVND (reference sequence). This CDR3 contains 15 residues.

This clone was seen a handful of times. A much larger clone differs from this one at a single base, so this may be a read error. Other DNA sequences in this specimen translate into the identical CDR3. The gene calls are TRBV28 and TRBJ1-2, with D tentatively TRBD1 (6 bases). The CDR3 has 12 residues. Trimming cost V 6 bases and J 4 bases, with 9 bases left between them. Germline values: CDR1 MDHEN, CDR2 SYDVKM. For the CDR3, the DNA is TGTGCCAGCAGCCCGACAGGCTATGGCTACACCTTC. Translated: CASSPTGYGYTF.

In this sample, this clone turned up a few times. This chain connects TRBV25-1 to TRBJ1-2; 7 bases are shared with TRBD1. Germline assignment: CDR1 MGHDK and CDR2 SYGVNS. Trimming removed 3 bases from V and 2 bases from J; junction bases left unmatched: 6. CDR3 length: 15 amino acids. CDR3 residues: CASSDAPQGNYGYTF. For the CDR3, the DNA is TGTGCCAGCAGTGATGCTCCACAGGGGAACTATGGCTACACCTTC.

This chain uses TRBV6-5 with TRBJ1-5, with D perhaps matching TRBD1 (6 bases). Per the germline V gene, CDR1 is MNHEY and CDR2 is SVGAGI. The CDR3 is made up of 15 amino acids. With 6 bases removed from V and 0 bases from J, the gap between germline ends came to 12 bases. The DNA of the CDR3 is TGTGCCAGCAGGAAGACAGGATATAGCAATCAGCCCCAGCATTTT. Translated, it gives CASRKTGYSNQPQHF.

This rearrangement joins TRBV2 to TRBJ2-1; 7 bases line up with TRBD1. Germline trimming cut 7 bases from V and 8 bases from J; bases unmatched to any gene: 8. This CDR3 contains 13 residues. Germline CDR1 SNHLY, CDR2 FYNNEI. The CDR3 sequence: CASTPERGHEQFF. The DNA for the CDR3 is TGTGCCAGCACTCCCGAGAGGGGGCATGAGCAGTTCTTC. Using reference TRBV2 and TRBJ2-1 for the parts outside the CDR3, the full variable domain is EPEVTQTPSHQVTQMGQEVILRCVPISNHLYFYWYRQILGQKVEFLVSFYNNEISEKSEIFDDQFSVERPDGSNFTLKIRSTKLEDSAMYFCASTPERGHEQFFGPGTRLTVL.

This chain joins TRBV7-9 and TRBJ2-7; TRBD1 matches at 8 bases. In germline, CDR1 is SEHNR, CDR2 FQNEAQ (reference sequence). The CDR3 contains 14 residues. With V trimmed by 5 bases and J by 2 bases, 5 bases remained unmatched. The CDR3 protein is CASSPRTGTYEQYF. The CDR3 nucleotides read TGTGCCAGCAGCCCCCGGACAGGGACCTACGAGCAGTACTTC.

The rearrangement uses TRBV28 and TRBJ1-2; TRBD1 agrees at 8 bases. The CDR3 contains 15 residues. Per germline, CDR1 MDHEN and CDR2 SYDVKM. V lost 5 bases, J lost 7 bases, and 12 bases stayed unmatched. CDR3 region: CASSLPGTGSGGYTF. The CDR3, as DNA: TGTGCCAGCAGTCTGCCCGGGACAGGATCGGGTGGCTACACCTTC.

V and J are TRBV27 and TRBJ1-1; D ambiguous. CDR1 is MNHEY and CDR2 is SMNVEV in the germline V gene (reference sequence). The CDR3 consists of 14 residues. The V and J ends lost 6 bases and 5 bases respectively, with 16 bases between them. The CDR3 region has the DNA TGTGCCAGCAGCACAAGCGGGATTGGAACTGAAGCTTTCTTT. It translates to CASSTSGIGTEAFF.

This chain connects TRBV7-9 to TRBJ2-1; 15 bases fit TRBD2. With V trimmed by 8 bases and J by 12 bases, 14 bases remained unmatched. The CDR3 loop spans 16 amino acids. Per germline, CDR1 SEHNR and CDR2 FQNEAQ (reference sequence). CDR3 amino acids: CASGLAGGPIDSRQFF. The CDR3 region has the DNA TGTGCCAGCGGACTAGCGGGAGGGCCCATAGATAGTAGGCAGTTCTTC.

This clone was counted a single time. V gene TRBV7-9 combines with J gene TRBJ2-3; the match to TRBD2 covers 9 bases. In germline, CDR1 is SEHNR, CDR2 FQNEAQ (reference sequence). The junction had 2 bases not matched to a gene; V was cut back by 1 base and J by 3 bases. The CDR3 is 15 residues long. CDR3 protein: CASSLVAGETDTQYF. The CDR3, as DNA: TGTGCCAGCAGCTTAGTAGCGGGAGAAACAGATACGCAGTATTTT.

The CDR3 region has the DNA TGTGCCAGCAGTTCCCCCCTCGTGAGCTCCTACAATGAGCAGTTCTTC. It is translated as CASSSPLVSSYNEQFF. The V gene is TRBV27, the J gene TRBJ2-1; D is uncertain. The CDR3 length is 16 residues. Germline V gene lookup returns CDR1 MNHEY and CDR2 SMNVEV (reference sequence). V lost 4 bases, J lost 0 bases, and 13 bases lay in between.

This clone showed up just once. The chain couples TRBV2 to TRBJ1-3; 7 positions match TRBD1. J was trimmed by 0 bases and V by 5 bases; bases with no gene match: 1. The CDR3 consists of 14 residues. Per germline, CDR1 SNHLY and CDR2 FYNNEI. CDR3 amino acids: CASSRDSSGNTIYF. The DNA of the CDR3 is TGTGCCAGCAGTCGGGACAGCTCTGGAAACACCATATATTTT.

In its sample, this clone was seen once. V is TRBV6-5 and J is TRBJ2-5, with 7 bases fitting TRBD2. The CDR3 length is 14 residues. In germline, CDR1 is MNHEY, CDR2 SVGAGI. The trim removed 0 bases at V and 5 bases at J, leaving 3 bases unmatched. The CDR3 reads CASSYSGGMETQYF. The CDR3, as DNA: TGTGCCAGCAGTTACTCCGGGGGGATGGAGACCCAGTACTTC.

The gene calls are TRBV2 and TRBJ1-1; D is undetermined. The germline CDR1 and CDR2 sequences are SNHLY and FYNNEI. Trimming removed 4 bases from V and 1 base from J, with 7 bases in between. The CDR3 has 13 residues. In DNA form, the CDR3 reads TGTGCCAGCAGTGGAGTCGAGAACACTGAAGCTTTCTTT. As protein: CASSGVENTEAFF.

This sequence joins TRBV27 and TRBJ2-7, with 7 bases that match TRBD2. Trimming at V came to 4 bases and at J to 5 bases, leaving 5 bases not matched to a gene. Germline V gene sequence: CDR1 MNHEY, CDR2 SMNVEV (reference sequence). This CDR3 contains 13 residues. CDR3 region: CASSWTSGNEQYF. The CDR3 region has the DNA TGTGCCAGCAGTTGGACTAGTGGTAACGAGCAGTACTTC.

The chain carries TRBV28 and TRBJ1-1; 8 nucleotides align to TRBD1. This CDR3 is built from 14 residues. The ends lost 4 bases at V and 2 bases at J; junction bases unmatched: 3. The V gene's germline CDR1 is MDHEN and CDR2 SYDVKM. Here the CDR3 DNA reads TGTGCCAGCAGTTCAGACAGGGGCAACACTGAAGCTTTCTTT. Translated: CASSSDRGNTEAFF.

This clone was seen just once. The rearrangement uses TRBV7-9 and TRBJ1-5; D is perhaps TRBD1 (5 bases). Germline V gene lookup returns CDR1 SEHNR and CDR2 FQNEAQ (reference sequence). The V and J ends lost 6 bases and 6 bases respectively, with 12 bases between them. The CDR3 is made up of 13 amino acids. The CDR3 is CASSREGRQPQHF. CDR3 DNA sequence: TGTGCCAGCAGTAGGGAGGGGCGTCAGCCCCAGCATTTT.

V gene TRBV6-2 or TRBV6-3 combines with J gene TRBJ2-3; 9 bases match TRBD2. Per germline, CDR1 MNHEY and CDR2 SVGEGT. V gave up 4 bases and J gave up 2 bases; unmatched junction bases: 1. CDR3 length: 14 residues. CDR3 sequence reads: CASSWTSDTDTQYF. The CDR3 nucleotides are TGTGCCAGCAGTTGGACTAGCGACACAGATACGCAGTATTTT.